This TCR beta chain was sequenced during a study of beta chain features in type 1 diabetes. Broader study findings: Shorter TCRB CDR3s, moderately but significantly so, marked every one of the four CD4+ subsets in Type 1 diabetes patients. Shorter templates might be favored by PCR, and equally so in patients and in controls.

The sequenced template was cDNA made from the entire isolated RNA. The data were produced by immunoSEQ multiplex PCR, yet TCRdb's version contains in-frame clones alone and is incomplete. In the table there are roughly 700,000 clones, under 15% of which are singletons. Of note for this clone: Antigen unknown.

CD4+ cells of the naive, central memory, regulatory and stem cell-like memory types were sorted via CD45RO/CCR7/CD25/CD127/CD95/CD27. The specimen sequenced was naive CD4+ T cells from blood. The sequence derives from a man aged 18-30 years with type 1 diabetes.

The CDR3 region is CAWSRSITEKLFF. The CDR3 DNA reads TGTGCCTGGAGTCGGTCGATTACGGAAAAACTGTTTTTT. V gene TRBV30 combines with J gene TRBJ1-4; D gene ambiguous. Trimming cost V 2 bases and J 8 bases, with 12 bases left between them. Germline V gene data show CDR1 as GTSNPN and CDR2 as SVGIG (reference sequence). The CDR3 is 13 residues long.